Below are 6 T cell receptor beta chains sequenced from a single sample in a study of early T cells in non-severe SARS-CoV-2 infection. Using its own MiXCR run on the 5' RACE reads, TCRdb lists one record per CDR3 protein. The sample has around 66,000 distinct CDR3 sequences; 5% to 6.5% are singletons. Sequenced here: whole blood, sampled at baseline. The receptors come from an adult who was a healthcare worker with PCR-confirmed SARS-CoV-2 infection or an uninfected control (not recorded which).

This clonotype was seen ten or more times. One junction end does not reproduce the germline sequence, and a read error may be involved. The gene calls are TRBV6-5 and TRBJ1-2; possibly TRBD1 for D (5 bases). The CDR3 has 13 amino acids. Germline CDR1 is MNHEY and CDR2 is SVGAGI. This CDR3 is CASSSTVGGLSNF. The CDR3 nucleotides read TGTGCCAGCAGTTCGACCGTTGGGGGGTTGTCAAACTTC.

The chain couples TRBV28 to TRBJ1-6, with 9 bases fitting TRBD1. This CDR3 is built from 14 residues. Trimming removed 6 bases from V and 9 bases from J; junction bases left unmatched: 6. Germline values: CDR1 MDHEN, CDR2 SYDVKM. In DNA form, the CDR3 reads TGTGCCAGCAGCCTCGGGACAGGGCCTTCACCCCTCCACTTT. This codes for CASSLGTGPSPLHF.

In its sample, this clonotype was seen many times. V usage is TRBV5-1 and J usage is TRBJ2-1; 10 nucleotides align to TRBD2. The CDR3 spans 15 residues. CDR1 and CDR2 (germline): SGHRS, YFSETQ. After removal of 2 bases from V and 3 bases from J, the junction contained 2 bases not matched to a gene. In DNA form, the CDR3 reads TGCGCCAGCAGCTTTGGGACTAGCGACTACAATGAGCAGTTCTTC. Its protein is CASSFGTSDYNEQFF.

This clonotype was seen ten or more times. The chain joins TRBV21-1 to TRBJ1-5; TRBD1 is the table's D call, not checked against the DNA. TRBV21-1 is an annotated pseudogene. CDR3 length equals 16 residues. This CDR3 is CASSNLTGYGHQPQHF. The CDR3 bases are TGTGCCAGCAGCAATCTGACAGGGTATGGCCATCAGCCCCAGCATTTT.

The chain joins TRBV4-1 to TRBJ2-7, with D possibly TRBD1 on 9 matching bases. CDR3 length: 18 residues. V dropped 4 bases and J dropped 1 base, with 23 bases sitting between them. In germline, CDR1 is MGHRA, CDR2 YSYEKL. Here the CDR3 reads CASSPGTGILAESYEQYF. Written as DNA, the CDR3 is TGCGCCAGCAGCCCCGGGACAGGGATACTAGCGGAATCCTACGAGCAGTACTTC.

The V call is TRBV6-1, the J call TRBJ2-7, with D possibly being TRBD1 (6 bases). This CDR3 region has 13 residues. In germline, CDR1 is MNHNS, CDR2 SASEGT. Deletions cut 4 bases from V and 6 bases from J, with 13 bases between. The CDR3: CASSATRGREQYF. CDR3 bases: TGTGCCAGCAGTGCAACCAGGGGTCGCGAGCAGTACTTC.